Described below is a single T cell receptor beta chain sequence and its context. Its specificity is unknown. The data were taken from a study of glioma-infiltrating T cells. Study-wide results and limits: Very few CDR3 sequences were shared between tissue and blood.

Using RNA template, CDR3s of TCR alpha and beta were amplified with iRepertoire arm-PCR. For one-step reverse transcription and amplification, 100-400 ng of tissue mRNA or PBMC total RNA was used. TCRdb re-called the multiplex PCR reads with MiXCR, one entry per CDR3 protein. Of approximately 190,000 distinct CDR3 sequences listed, more than 30% were seen once; the top ten hold 20% to 25%. Germline V gives CDR1 SGHAT, CDR2 FQNNGV. V was pared by 1 base and J by 1 base, with 4 bases of the junction left unmatched. The CDR3 is made up of 16 amino acids. The receptor comes from a human donor with low-grade glioma or glioblastoma, undergoing nonglioma brain surgery, or in good health (not recorded which). This chain links TRBV11-2 with TRBJ1-5, with 7 positions matching TRBD1. What was sequenced was glioma tissue, nonneoplastic brain tissue, or PBMCs (not recorded which). CDR3 DNA sequence: TGTGCCAGCAGCTTAGGGCAGGGGGGAAGCAATCAGCCCCAGCATTTT. It yields the protein CASSLGQGGSNQPQHF.